Listed here are 16 T cell receptor beta chains from one sample, sequenced in a study of Graves' ophthalmopathy and Graves' hyperthyroidism. RNA transcripts were the source from which TCR beta CDR3 regions were amplified. The authors performed first-round RT-PCR with HTBI primers and then a second-round multiplex PCR. TCRdb called the multiplex PCR reads again in MiXCR, with one record for every CDR3 protein. The sample shows about 660,000 distinct CDR3 sequences, more than 40% of them seen only once. The sequencing input was peripheral blood. These receptors all stem from an adult man with Graves' ophthalmopathy.

This clonotype was seen more than once but under ten times. The chain combines TRBV27 with TRBJ1-2, with a tentative D call TRBD1 (5 bases). CDR3 size: 14 residues. Between the trimmed V and J ends, which lost 3 bases and 8 bases, there was a span of 16 bases. Germline V gene data show CDR1 as MNHEY and CDR2 as SMNVEV (reference sequence). The CDR3 DNA follows: TGTGCCAGCAGTTTGTATTGGGGGGGGACGGGCTACACCTTC. Its translation: CASSLYWGGTGYTF.

This clonotype has more than one count but fewer than ten. This chain uses TRBV20-1 with TRBJ2-3; possible D gene TRBD2, 5 bases. The germline gives CDR1 DFQATT, CDR2 SNEGSKA (reference sequence). Trimming cost V 0 bases and J 2 bases, with 15 bases left between them. CDR3 size: 16 residues. DNA of the CDR3: TGCAGTGCTAGAGATACCAAGCTGACTAACACAGATACGCAGTATTTT. Protein product: CSARDTKLTNTDTQYF.

V and J are TRBV9 and TRBJ1-6, with TRBD1 matching 8 bases. This CDR3 spans 15 amino acids. The germline gives CDR1 SGDLS, CDR2 YYNGEE. The ends lost 3 bases at V and 8 bases at J; junction bases unmatched: 7. The DNA of the CDR3 is TGTGCCAGCAGCGGCAGGACAGGGTTCGATTCACCCCTCCACTTT. Translated, it gives CASSGRTGFDSPLHF.

This clonotype showed up many times. The chain has TRBV2 and TRBJ2-5, with TRBD1 as a possible D gene (5 bases). The germline V and J ends were trimmed by 0 bases and 5 bases, with 13 bases remaining between them. The CDR3 totals 15 residues. Germline V CDR1 and CDR2: SNHLY, FYNNEI. The CDR3 protein is CASSEAGASAETQYF. CDR3 bases: TGTGCCAGCAGTGAAGCTGGGGCCAGTGCGGAGACCCAGTACTTC.

This clonotype appeared many times. The rearrangement links TRBV25-1 to TRBJ2-7; D is possibly TRBD2 (6 bases). Trimming removed 6 bases at V and 4 bases at J, with 25 bases between. Germline V lookup: CDR1 MGHDK, CDR2 SYGVNS. The CDR3 has 17 amino acids. The DNA of the CDR3 is TGTGCCAGCAGCGCCATGTGGGGGAGGTCCGTGGCGTACGAGCAGTACTTC. Amino acids: CASSAMWGRSVAYEQYF.

This clonotype was seen more than once but under ten times. The chain is built from TRBV19 and TRBJ1-1; 7 bases are shared with TRBD1. CDR1 and CDR2 (germline): LNHDA, SQIVND (reference sequence). J was trimmed by 3 bases and V by 6 bases; bases with no gene match: 7. This CDR3 region has 14 residues. DNA of the CDR3: TGTGCCAGTAGCCATCGACAGGGATACACTGAAGCTTTCTTT. It yields the protein CASSHRQGYTEAFF.

V is TRBV2 and J is TRBJ1-2; 10 bases align to TRBD1. CDR1 is SNHLY, CDR2 FYNNEI, per germline. V lost 8 bases and J lost 4; bases outside the gene matches: 4. The CDR3 loop spans 13 amino acids. CDR3: CASAGQGSYGYTF. Here the CDR3 DNA reads TGTGCCAGCGCGGGACAGGGGAGCTATGGCTACACCTTC.

This clonotype was recorded many times. The rearrangement uses TRBV29-1 and TRBJ1-2; 7 nucleotides match TRBD1. The germline V gene encodes CDR1 SQVTM and CDR2 ANQGSEA. Trimming at V came to 0 bases and at J to 5 bases, leaving 3 bases not matched to a gene. The CDR3 spans 13 residues. The CDR3 spells CSVEDRGDYGYTF. In nucleotides, the CDR3 is TGCAGCGTTGAAGACAGGGGGGATTATGGCTACACCTTC.

This clonotype was seen a handful of times. CDR3 in amino acids: CASSPAPGADTQYF. The CDR3 region has the DNA TGTGCCAGCAGCCCCGCGCCAGGCGCAGATACGCAGTATTTT. The chain joins TRBV7-9 to TRBJ2-3; no firm D call. The CDR3 is 14 amino acids. CDR1 is SEHNR and CDR2 is FQNEAQ in the germline V gene (reference sequence). Between the trimmed V and J ends, which lost 5 bases and 4 bases, there was a span of 13 bases.

This clonotype came up a few times. This chain uses TRBV27 with TRBJ2-5; TRBD1 might be the D (5 bases). The CDR3 covers 16 residues. CDR1 and CDR2 from the germline V gene are MNHEY and SMNVEV (reference sequence). V was trimmed by 3 bases and J by 0 bases, leaving 14 bases between them. As DNA, the CDR3 is TGTGCCAGCAGTTTGGAGCCCAGGGCGTACCAAGAGACCCAGTACTTC. This gives the protein CASSLEPRAYQETQYF.

The chain links TRBV9 to TRBJ1-2; perhaps TRBD1 as D (5 bases). The CDR3 extends over 15 amino acids. In germline, CDR1 is SGDLS, CDR2 YYNGEE. Trimming shortened V by 3 bases and J by 2 bases, and 14 bases separated the two germline ends. The CDR3 reads CASSAPLDTNYGYTF. DNA of the CDR3: TGTGCCAGCAGCGCGCCATTGGACACCAACTATGGCTACACCTTC.

This clonotype was seen repeatedly, ten times or more. CDR3 sequence: CASSSGQGTGELFF. DNA of the CDR3: TGTGCCAGCAGCTCGGGACAGGGGACCGGGGAGCTGTTTTTT. The J gene is TRBJ2-2, the V gene TRBV7-3; TRBD1 matches at 10 bases. Trimming removed 4 bases from V and 5 bases from J; junction bases left unmatched: 1. This CDR3 comprises 14 residues. The germline V gene encodes CDR1 SGHTA and CDR2 FQGTGA.

The chain is built from TRBV2 and TRBJ1-5, with D possibly TRBD1 on 6 matching bases. V dropped 6 bases and J dropped 7 bases, with 16 bases sitting between them. From germline, CDR1 is SNHLY and CDR2 FYNNEI. The CDR3 spans 14 residues. CDR3 bases: TGTGCCAGCAGGGACAGATGGGTGGGACAGCCCCAGCATTTT. It yields the protein CASRDRWVGQPQHF.

This clonotype was counted many times. CDR3 coding DNA: TGCAGTGCCTTCGAGGGAGAACAATATAATTCACCCCTCCACTTT. It specifies CSAFEGEQYNSPLHF. The chain recombines TRBV20-1 with TRBJ1-6; D ambiguous. CDR3 length: 15 amino acids. Germline V gene sequence: CDR1 DFQATT, CDR2 SNEGSKA (reference sequence). The V gene lost 6 bases and the J gene lost 4 bases, with 16 bases spanning the gap.

The chain joins TRBV19 to TRBJ1-5, with D unresolved. V lost 7 bases and J lost 6, with 10 bases in between. Germline V gene lookup returns CDR1 LNHDA and CDR2 SQIVND (reference sequence). The CDR3 runs to 12 residues. This chain's CDR3 is CASTRRGQPQHF. CDR3 DNA sequence: TGTGCCAGTACCCGAAGAGGTCAGCCCCAGCATTTT.

V is TRBV5-1 and J is TRBJ2-2, with 7 bases that match TRBD2. Germline V gene sequence: CDR1 SGHRS, CDR2 YFSETQ. The CDR3 totals 15 residues. The V and J ends lost 4 bases and 2 bases, in that order; junction bases with no gene match: 5. The CDR3 DNA follows: TGCGCCAGCAGCCTAACTAGCGTTAACACCGGGGAGCTGTTTTTT. Amino acid sequence: CASSLTSVNTGELFF.